Presented here are 25 T cell receptor beta chains from one specimen sequenced in a study of OX40 agonist ivuxolimab in advanced cancers. Profiled with immunoSEQ multiplex PCR; TCRdb holds only in-frame clones, not every one. The sample lists 65,000 to 90,000 clones, around nine tenths occurring once. Sequenced material: CD4+ or CD8+ T cells sorted from blood, taken in a trial of the OX40 agonist ivuxolimab. The receptors come from an adult with an advanced solid tumor such as melanoma, head and neck, liver or kidney cancer.

This clone has a single count. J is TRBJ1-2 and V is TRBV7-6; 7 positions agree with TRBD1. Germline V gene lookup returns CDR1 SGHVS and CDR2 FNYEAQ. The CDR3 sequence is 16 residues long. Trimming removed 0 bases from V and 4 bases from J; junction bases left unmatched: 8. Here the CDR3 DNA reads TGTGCCAGCAGCTTAGCGGGAGGGGGCGCGGCCTATGGCTACACCTTC. Its translation is CASSLAGGGAAYGYTF.

The V gene is TRBV19, the J gene TRBJ1-2, with D possibly being TRBD1 (5 bases). Trimming shortened V by 1 base and J by 4 bases, and 13 bases separated the two germline ends. The CDR3 length is 15 residues. Germline CDR1 reads LNHDA; CDR2 reads SQIVND (reference sequence). The CDR3 coding sequence is TGTGCCAGTAGTATAGTTCCAGGGTACGGCTATGGCTACACCTTC. It specifies CASSIVPGYGYGYTF. The full variable domain, in which reference TRBV19 and TRBJ1-2 provide the parts outside the CDR3, is DGGITQSPKYLFRKEGQNVTLSCEQNLNHDAMYWYRQDPGQGLRLIYYSQIVNDFQKGDIAEGYSVSREKKESFPLTVTSAQKNPTAFYLCASSIVPGYGYGYTFGSGTRLTVV.

CDR3 sequence reads: CASSPVKGDTEAFF. Written as DNA, the CDR3 is TGTGCCAGCAGCCCGGTCAAAGGAGACACTGAAGCTTTCTTT. This sequence joins TRBV7-9 and TRBJ1-1; no clear D. The CDR3 is made up of 14 amino acids. The ends were cut back, 5 bases at V and 3 bases at J, with 13 bases in the middle. CDR1 and CDR2 (germline): SEHNR, FQNEAQ (reference sequence).

The chain carries TRBV7-9 and TRBJ2-7; 13 bases map to TRBD2. CDR1 is SEHNR and CDR2 is FQNEAQ in the germline V gene (reference sequence). V was pared by 5 bases and J by 3 bases, with 4 bases of the junction left unmatched. The CDR3 sequence is 15 residues long. The DNA of the CDR3 is TGTGCCAGCAGCCTCGGACTAGCGGGGGACTACGAGCAGTACTTC. Residues: CASSLGLAGDYEQYF.

V gene TRBV4-1 combines with J gene TRBJ2-7; TRBD1 or TRBD2 may be the D gene (5 bases each). CDR3 length: 15 residues. The germline V and J ends were trimmed by 3 bases and 0 bases, with 12 bases remaining between them. CDR1 is MGHRA, CDR2 YSYEKL, per germline. CDR3 DNA: TGCGCCAGCAGCCAGGGGACCCCGCTCTCCTACGAGCAGTACTTC. Amino acid sequence: CASSQGTPLSYEQYF.

The rearrangement joins TRBV7-9 to TRBJ2-7, with 9 bases lining up with TRBD1. Germline loops: CDR1 SEHNR, CDR2 FQNEAQ (reference sequence). With V trimmed by 5 bases and J by 6 bases, 5 bases remained unmatched. CDR3 length: 13 amino acids. The CDR3 loop reads CASSPGQGGEQYF. The CDR3, as DNA: TGTGCCAGCAGCCCGGGACAGGGAGGCGAGCAGTACTTC.

The CDR3 coding sequence is TGCGCCAGCAGCTTGGATGGGTCCCTCGGGGCCCAAGAGCAGTACTTC. As protein: CASSLDGSLGAQEQYF. This sequence joins TRBV5-1 and TRBJ2-7, with D perhaps being TRBD1 or TRBD2 (5 bases each). V gave up 0 bases and J gave up 7 bases, with 20 bases separating them. Germline CDR1 is SGHRS and CDR2 is YFSETQ. The CDR3 has 16 amino acids.

This chain links TRBV6-6 with TRBJ1-2; 7 bases fit TRBD1. From germline, CDR1 is MNHNY and CDR2 SVGAGI (reference sequence). J gave up 7 bases and V 0 bases, and 8 bases lay outside the gene matches. The CDR3 has 15 amino acids. This chain's CDR3 is CASSYSRQGLGGYTF. CDR3 bases: TGTGCCAGCAGTTACTCGAGACAGGGACTGGGTGGCTACACCTTC.

This clone was counted a few times. The chain carries TRBV6-1 and TRBJ2-1; no clear D. V was trimmed by 1 base and J by 0 bases, leaving 7 bases between them. Per the germline V gene, CDR1 is MNHNS and CDR2 is SASEGT. The CDR3 is 15 residues long. This CDR3 reads CASSEEASSYNEQFF. In DNA form, the CDR3 reads TGTGCCAGCAGTGAAGAGGCGAGCTCCTACAATGAGCAGTTCTTC.

The rearrangement links TRBV9 to TRBJ1-5, with D possibly TRBD1 on 6 matching bases. Germline CDR1 reads SGDLS; CDR2 reads YYNGEE. Trimming removed 3 bases at V and 2 bases at J, with 9 bases between. CDR3 length: 14 residues. The CDR3 DNA reads as TGTGCCAGCAGCGGGGGACACGGCAATCAGCCCCAGCATTTT. The encoded protein is CASSGGHGNQPQHF.

This clone has only one observation. The rearrangement uses TRBV29-1 and TRBJ1-1; D remains ambiguous. From germline, CDR1 is SQVTM and CDR2 ANQGSEA. V was trimmed by 7 bases and J by 6 bases, leaving 12 bases between them. The CDR3 has 11 amino acids. The CDR3: CSDASSAEAFF. In DNA form, the CDR3 reads TGCAGCGACGCATCGTCCGCTGAAGCTTTCTTT.

This clone was observed at least ten times. The gene calls are TRBV6-4 and TRBJ2-2; 8 nucleotides align to TRBD2. The junction had 1 base not matched to a gene; V was cut back by 6 bases and J by 4 bases. There are 13 residues in the CDR3. The germline CDR1 and CDR2 sequences are MRHNA and SNTAGT. The CDR3 bases are TGTGCCAGCAGCGGGGGGGCCACCGGGGAGCTGTTTTTT. Its protein product is CASSGGATGELFF.

The V gene is TRBV7-6, the J gene TRBJ2-3, with D unresolved. Germline V gene sequence: CDR1 SGHVS, CDR2 FNYEAQ. There are 12 residues in the CDR3. V was clipped by 5 bases and J by 3 bases, with 6 bases between them. The CDR3 DNA reads as TGTGCCAGCAGCCCGCCAACAGATACGCAGTATTTT. Translated: CASSPPTDTQYF. Together with reference TRBV7-6 and TRBJ2-3, the CDR3 gives the full variable domain: GAGVSQSPRYKVTKRGQDVALRCDPISGHVSLYWYRQALGQGPEFLTYFNYEAQQDKSGLPNDRFSAERPEGSISTLTIQRTEQRDSAMYRCASSPPTDTQYFGPGTRLTVL.

This clone was counted a single time. The chain employs TRBV10-3 and TRBJ2-5; perhaps TRBD2 as D (6 bases). Trimming removed 4 bases at V and 4 bases at J, with 19 bases between. The germline CDR1 and CDR2 sequences are ENHRY and SYGVKD. This CDR3 region has 16 residues. CDR3 nucleotides: TGTGCCATCAGTGGGTTTGGGGGGTTTCTAGGAGAGACCCAGTACTTC. Amino acid sequence: CAISGFGGFLGETQYF.

This clone has a handful of counts. A read error may produce the germline difference seen at one junction end. The CDR3 is CASSVGVYTQYF. CDR3 in DNA: TGTGCCAGCAGCGTAGGCGTGTATACGCAGTATTTT. The J gene is TRBJ2-3, the V gene TRBV13; D is ambiguous. CDR3 length equals 12 residues. Germline V gene sequence: CDR1 PRHDT, CDR2 FYEKMQ (reference sequence).

CDR3 sequence (DNA): TGTGCCAGCAGCGTAGGGGGACAGCCTTACGAGCAGTACTTC. This encodes CASSVGGQPYEQYF. V and J are TRBV9 and TRBJ2-7; 7 bases are a match to TRBD1. The CDR3 length is 14 residues. Germline loops: CDR1 SGDLS, CDR2 YYNGEE. V lost 0 bases to trimming and J lost 4 bases; unmatched junction nucleotides: 4.

Worth noting for this clone: Compared with germline, one end of the junction differs, possibly owing to a read error. The rearrangement uses TRBV2 and TRBJ2-1; D gene unclear. The germline V gene encodes CDR1 SNHLY and CDR2 FYNNEI. The CDR3 has 15 residues. The DNA for the CDR3 is TGCGCCAGCAGTGAAGGCGAAAGCTCCTACAATGAGCAGTTCTTC. Translating it yields CASSEGESSYNEQFF.

V and J are TRBV6-6 and TRBJ1-1, with D unresolved. Germline V lookup: CDR1 MNHNY, CDR2 SVGAGI (reference sequence). The CDR3 has 14 residues. V was shortened by 0 bases and J by 2 bases, with 7 bases between the two germline ends. The CDR3: CASSYSNGNTEAFF. The CDR3 DNA sequence: TGTGCCAGCAGTTACTCGAATGGAAACACTGAAGCTTTCTTT.

CDR3 residues: CALSPGDGYPQHF. The CDR3 DNA follows: TGTGCATTGAGCCCAGGGGACGGTTACCCCCAGCATTTT. The V and J genes are TRBV19 and TRBJ1-5; a weak D match, TRBD1 (6 bases). Germline CDR1 and CDR2: LNHDA and SQIVND (reference sequence). This CDR3 region has 13 residues.

The rearrangement uses TRBV15 and TRBJ2-1; 7 bases match TRBD1. This CDR3 has 15 residues. Germline CDR1 LNHNV, CDR2 YYDKDF (reference sequence). Germline trimming cut 4 bases from V and 2 bases from J; bases unmatched to any gene: 5. The CDR3 bases are TGTGCCACCAGCAACACCGGGACAGCCTACAATGAGCAGTTCTTC. Translation gives CATSNTGTAYNEQFF.

This chain links TRBV4-1 with TRBJ2-1, with D tentatively TRBD1 (5 bases). Trimming shortened V by 5 bases and J by 3 bases, and 20 bases separated the two germline ends. Germline CDR1 and CDR2: MGHRA and YSYEKL. This CDR3 has 17 amino acids. CDR3 residues: CASSYMPPGSLYNEQFF. The CDR3, as DNA: TGCGCCAGCAGCTATATGCCCCCAGGGTCTCTCTACAATGAGCAGTTCTTC.

V is TRBV27 and J is TRBJ2-7; no clear D. Germline assignment: CDR1 MNHEY and CDR2 SMNVEV (reference sequence). This CDR3 region has 13 residues. V lost 8 bases to trimming and J lost 1 base, with 12 bases between them. The CDR3 spells CASRAAASYEQYF. The CDR3 nucleotides are TGTGCCAGCCGGGCGGCGGCTTCCTACGAGCAGTACTTC.

The chain combines TRBV19 with TRBJ1-2; 7 positions agree with TRBD1. The CDR3 extends over 16 amino acids. The germline V gene encodes CDR1 LNHDA and CDR2 SQIVND (reference sequence). With V trimmed by 7 bases and J by 9 bases, 20 bases remained unmatched. CDR3 loop: CASTSPDRLNRYSYTF. Here the CDR3 DNA reads TGTGCCAGTACCAGTCCGGACAGGTTAAATCGGTATAGCTACACCTTC.

The chain couples TRBV7-6 to TRBJ2-7, with 11 bases fitting TRBD1. The germline V gene encodes CDR1 SGHVS and CDR2 FNYEAQ. The junction had 3 bases not matched to a gene; V was cut back by 8 bases and J by 3 bases. This CDR3 is built from 13 residues. This CDR3 reads CASGTGGSYEQYF. CDR3 bases: TGTGCCAGCGGGACAGGGGGTAGCTACGAGCAGTACTTC.

The chain joins TRBV6-5 to TRBJ2-3; TRBD1 might be the D (5 bases). The germline V gene encodes CDR1 MNHEY and CDR2 SVGAGI. The CDR3 is made up of 15 amino acids. The V gene lost 2 bases and the J gene lost 0 bases, with 9 bases spanning the gap. The DNA of the CDR3 is TGTGCCAGCAGTTACGGACACTCTAGCACAGATACGCAGTATTTT. Its translation: CASSYGHSSTDTQYF.